These 14 T cell receptor beta chains originate from one sample sequenced in a study of cytomegalovirus exposure and HLA in healthy donors. A multiplex PCR was run with 60 Vbeta primers and 13 Jbeta primers. Repertoires were generated with immunoSEQ multiplex PCR, while TCRdb's copy carries only in-frame clones and drops some. Of roughly 200,000 clones in the sample, 75% to 85% are singletons; the top ten hold roughly an eighth. Sequencing input: PBMCs. Source of these receptors: a woman under 40 in good health and CMV-seropositive.

The chain has TRBV4-2 and TRBJ2-7, with D possibly being TRBD2 (7 bases). The CDR3 covers 15 residues. Germline CDR1 and CDR2: LGHNA and YNFKEQ. V lost 0 bases to trimming and J lost 3 bases, with 12 bases between them. CDR3 region: CASSQDRGGIYEQYF. The CDR3 DNA reads TGTGCCAGCAGCCAAGATAGGGGGGGAATCTACGAGCAGTACTTC.

In this sample, this clone turned up a few times. This rearrangement joins TRBV2 to TRBJ1-3; 8 positions agree with TRBD1. Germline V gives CDR1 SNHLY, CDR2 FYNNEI. The junction had 10 bases not matched to a gene; V was cut back by 6 bases and J by 9 bases. The CDR3 sequence is 14 residues long. The CDR3 loop is CASSAGQEGFTIYF. CDR3 sequence (DNA): TGTGCCAGCAGCGCGGGACAGGAGGGGTTCACCATATATTTT.

Only a few counts were recorded for this clone. The chain combines TRBV7-3 with TRBJ1-1, with unresolved D. This CDR3 spans 13 amino acids. Germline-derived CDR1 and CDR2 are SGHTA and FQGTGA. Deletions cut 5 bases from V and 0 bases from J, with 7 bases between. Written as DNA, the CDR3 is TGTGCCAGCAGCACCAACATGAACACTGAAGCTTTCTTT. Its protein is CASSTNMNTEAFF.

The chain links TRBV7-6 to TRBJ1-1; 12 bases align to TRBD1. The CDR3 is made up of 18 amino acids. CDR1 is SGHVS, CDR2 FNYEAQ, per germline. V lost 1 base to trimming and J lost 1 base; unmatched junction nucleotides: 7. The CDR3 sequence: CASSLVSGTGGRNTEAFF. The CDR3, as DNA: TGTGCCAGCAGCTTAGTTTCCGGGACAGGGGGCAGGAACACTGAAGCTTTCTTT.

The rearrangement links TRBV5-1 to TRBJ1-3; 9 nucleotides line up with TRBD1. Germline V gene data show CDR1 as SGHRS and CDR2 as YFSETQ. The CDR3 loop spans 14 amino acids. Germline trimming cut 2 bases from V and 8 bases from J; bases unmatched to any gene: 5. The CDR3 bases are TGCGCCAGCAGCTTACAGGGGGCTGGGGACACCATATATTTT. Its protein is CASSLQGAGDTIYF.

This chain uses TRBV6-1 with TRBJ2-7, with D possibly matching TRBD1 (5 bases). Looked up from germline, CDR1 is MNHNS and CDR2 is SASEGT. The CDR3 loop spans 12 amino acids. CDR3 nucleotides: TGTGTTACATTCAACTGGGGCGACGAGCAGTACTTC. Residues: CVTFNWGDEQYF.

The V gene is TRBV28, the J gene TRBJ2-3; the match to TRBD2 covers 14 bases. The CDR3 spans 16 residues. Germline CDR1 is MDHEN and CDR2 is SYDVKM. V dropped 5 bases and J dropped 6; count of bases not matched to a gene: 7. The CDR3 region is CASSLGLAGGRDTQYF. DNA for the CDR3: TGTGCCAGCAGTCTCGGACTAGCGGGGGGAAGGGATACGCAGTATTTT. The full variable domain, its missing parts supplied by reference TRBV28 and TRBJ2-3, is DVKVTQSSRYLVKRTGEKVFLECVQDMDHENMFWYRQDPGLGLRLIYFSYDVKMKEKGDIPEGYSVSREKKERFSLILESASTNQTSMYLCASSLGLAGGRDTQYFGPGTRLTVL.

Notes on this clone: Germline is not matched at one junction end, which may reflect a read error. The chain has TRBV7-9 and TRBJ2-1; 15 bases are a match to TRBD2. This CDR3 is built from 17 residues. Per germline, CDR1 SEHNR and CDR2 FQNEAQ (reference sequence). The CDR3 coding sequence is TGTTCCAGCAGCCCCCGGACTAGCGGGAGGGTCTACAATGAGCAGTTCTTC. Encoded protein: CSSSPRTSGRVYNEQFF. Together with reference TRBV7-9 and TRBJ2-1, the CDR3 gives the full variable domain: DTGVSQNPRHKITKRGQNVTFRCDPISEHNRLYWYRQTLGQGPEFLTYFQNEAQLEKSRLLSDRFSAERPKGSFSTLEIQRTEQGDSAMYLCSSSPRTSGRVYNEQFFGPGTRLTVL.

V is TRBV9 and J is TRBJ2-5, with 7 positions matching TRBD1. Germline trimming cut 3 bases from V and 5 bases from J; bases unmatched to any gene: 10. The germline V gene has CDR1 SGDLS and CDR2 YYNGEE. The length of the CDR3 is 15 residues. The CDR3: CASSGDIARGETQYF. The DNA for the CDR3 is TGTGCCAGCAGCGGGGACATAGCCAGGGGGGAGACCCAGTACTTC.

The chain has TRBV6-5 and TRBJ2-7; tentatively, D is TRBD2 (6 bases). Trimming shortened V by 11 bases and J by 5 bases, and 25 bases separated the two germline ends. Germline values: CDR1 MNHEY, CDR2 SVGAGI. The CDR3 runs 15 residues. The CDR3, as DNA: TGTGCCTCGAGGCCGACACGGGCGGGGTTCCACGAGCAGTACTTC. The encoded protein is CASRPTRAGFHEQYF.

This clone was recorded only once. CDR3 region: CASSLTLSGTDYNEQFF. Written as DNA, the CDR3 is TGTGCCAGCAGCTTAACCCTTTCCGGGACAGACTACAATGAGCAGTTCTTC. This chain connects TRBV7-9 to TRBJ2-1; 7 bases align to TRBD1. CDR1 SEHNR and CDR2 FQNEAQ come from the germline V gene (reference sequence). This CDR3 spans 17 amino acids. With 2 bases clipped from V and 3 bases from J, the junction kept 10 bases outside the gene matches.

V and J are TRBV6-6 and TRBJ1-2; 8 positions match TRBD1. Germline lookup yields CDR1 MNHNY and CDR2 SVGAGI (reference sequence). The CDR3 totals 15 residues. V lost 7 bases to trimming and J lost 4 bases; unmatched junction nucleotides: 11. CDR3 nucleotide sequence: TGTGCCAGCATTCCTCCGGGACAGGTGGTCTATGGCTACACCTTC. This translates into CASIPPGQVVYGYTF.

This chain uses TRBV7-5 with TRBJ1-5. TRBV7-5 has pseudogene status. The CDR3 is 15 residues long. CDR3 coding DNA: TGTGCCAGAAGCTTTCGGGAGAAGGGAGACCAGCCCCAGCATTTT. It codes for CARSFREKGDQPQHF.

The chain employs TRBV5-4 and TRBJ2-7; TRBD2 agrees at 8 bases. The germline V gene has CDR1 SGHNT and CDR2 YYREEE (reference sequence). Germline trimming cut 2 bases from V and 7 bases from J; bases unmatched to any gene: 5. The CDR3 consists of 13 residues. The chain's CDR3 is CASSFRAGGEQYF. CDR3 DNA sequence: TGTGCCAGCAGCTTTAGGGCGGGAGGTGAGCAGTACTTC.